This entry is about one T cell receptor beta chain. Its antigen is currently unknown. The source of the sample is a study of post-analysis software for immune sequencing data. V was cut by 6 bases and J by 0 bases, with 14 bases left in between. CDR3 length: 15 residues. Findings and limits, study-wide: The study found TRBV5-6, TRBV5-1 and TRBV20-1 among about five TRBV segments more frequent in patients than controls.

The TCR beta cDNA libraries contained unique molecular identifiers. TCRdb called the PCR reads again in MiXCR, with one record for every CDR3 protein. The table lists around 770,000 distinct CDR3 sequences, around 45% of them singletons. Material for sequencing was blood. This clonotype originated in a girl aged 10-17 years with multiple sclerosis. The V and J genes are TRBV12-3 or TRBV12-4 and TRBJ1-2; perhaps TRBD1 as D (6 bases). The CDR3 coding sequence is TGTGCCAGCAGACCTCAGGGACACTCTAACTATGGCTACACCTTC. Translation: CASRPQGHSNYGYTF.